The clone carrying this T cell receptor beta chain was detected a few times. Its specificity is not known. Germline loops: CDR1 DFQATT, CDR2 SNEGSKA (reference sequence). Unmatched junction bases numbered 9, after V lost 1 base and J lost 7 bases. The CDR3 loop spans 15 amino acids. Each CDR3 protein gets one entry after TCRdb re-called the RACE reads with MiXCR. In the table there are 90,000 to 120,000 distinct CDR3 sequences, 8% to 13% of which are singletons. Time point reported: patch test 1, 2 weeks after DPC sensitization. Described treatment: therapeutic diphenylcyclopropenone sensitization with weekly scalp DPC. At patch-test visits, sampling came before the patch test. The sample belongs to a study of human T cells and chemical hapten exposure. At the level of the study: Weekly administration of diphenylcyclopropenone to the scalp of patients continued throughout the approximately 25-week study. Points from the study as a whole: The count of PT1 expanded TCRs correlated positively with patch test score.

The genes are TRBV20-1 and TRBJ2-1; TRBD1 aligns across 8 bases. The material was whole blood, obtained in connection with sensitization to the hapten diphenylcyclopropenone (DPC). This sequence originates from a middle-aged woman with alopecia areata. Some clones in this sample may be carry-over from other donors' samples. The CDR3 protein is CSARGATGDANEQFF. The CDR3 DNA reads as TGCAGTGCTAGAGGGGCGACAGGGGATGCAAATGAGCAGTTCTTC.